This T cell receptor beta chain was sequenced during a study of cytomegalovirus exposure and HLA in healthy donors. Overall study findings and caveats: Sequencing likely produced, as an artifact, a cluster of highly shared sequence variants.

60 Vbeta and 13 Jbeta primers were used in PCR. Using immunoSEQ multiplex PCR, the repertoire was profiled, and TCRdb retains in-frame clones only, with some absent. The sample shows about 69,000 clones, 60% to 85% of them seen only once. A few counts support this clone. Its antigen is undetermined. This TCR came from a man aged 18-30 years in good health and CMV-seronegative. The sample taken for sequencing was PBMCs.

CDR3 sequence reads: CASSLAGTGGGYTF. CDR3 in DNA: TGCGCCAGCAGCTTGGCCGGGACAGGGGGCGGCTACACCTTC. The V gene is TRBV5-1, the J gene TRBJ1-2; 12 bases align to TRBD1. Germline loops: CDR1 SGHRS, CDR2 YFSETQ. With 0 bases clipped from V and 8 bases from J, the junction kept 2 bases outside the gene matches. This CDR3 contains 14 residues.